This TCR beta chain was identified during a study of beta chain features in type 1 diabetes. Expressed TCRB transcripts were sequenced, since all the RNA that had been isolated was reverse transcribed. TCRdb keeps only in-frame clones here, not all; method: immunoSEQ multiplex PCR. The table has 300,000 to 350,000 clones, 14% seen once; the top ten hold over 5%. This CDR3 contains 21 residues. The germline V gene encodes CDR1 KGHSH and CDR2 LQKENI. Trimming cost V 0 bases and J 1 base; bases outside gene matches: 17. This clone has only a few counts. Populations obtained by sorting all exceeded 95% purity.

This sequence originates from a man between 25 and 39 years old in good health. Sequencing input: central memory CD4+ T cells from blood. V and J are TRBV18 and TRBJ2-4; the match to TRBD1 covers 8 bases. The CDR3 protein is CASSPPMAASGTGLAKNIQYF. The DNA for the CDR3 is TGTGCCAGCTCACCACCTATGGCGGCATCTGGGACAGGCCTCGCCAAAAACATTCAGTACTTC.